Below, one TCR beta chain is given with its context. The entry originates in a study of blood T cell repertoires in COVID-19. On the study more broadly: The study drew acute and convalescent COVID-19 samples from the United States, Italy and Spain. Sample material is recorded as cDNA or gDNA derived from T cells, B-cell-depleted T cells, or PBMCs.

Germline V gene data show CDR1 as SGHKS and CDR2 as YYEKEE (reference sequence). Trimming took 4 bases from V and 2 from J; bases not matched to a gene: 15. The CDR3 totals 17 residues. Authors' methods: Researchers report that nucleated cell counts were estimated from reference gene primer amplification. Repertoires were generated with immunoSEQ multiplex PCR, while TCRdb's copy carries only in-frame clones and drops some. The DNA gave D and trimming, while V, J and clone size come from that table. This sample yields 150,000 to 200,000 clones, of which about 89% are seen a single time; around 2.5% belongs to the top ten.

Sequencing input: peripheral blood. J is TRBJ2-7 and V is TRBV5-5; 7 nucleotides match TRBD1. The sequence came from a man aged 35 to 55 with active or convalescent COVID-19. This CDR3 reads CASSPYRDRSRPYEQYF. The CDR3 DNA is TGTGCCAGCAGCCCCTACAGGGACAGAAGTCGCCCCTACGAGCAGTACTTC.